This paragraph reports one TCR beta chain. Its antigen remains unidentified. The sample originates from a study of blood T cells in healthy people across ages. Study results and caveats: Diversity figures based on one million T cells were deemed too low. Unsorted PBMCs prevented conclusive naive versus antigen-experienced comparison.

With a J-beta primer mix and a sample-barcoded 5' primer, a second PCR ran roughly 7 to 11 cycles. TCRdb reanalysed the 5' RACE reads using MiXCR and keeps one entry per CDR3 protein. The sample gives under 1 million distinct CDR3 sequences, under 45% of which show up once; roughly 19% is in the top ten. This CDR3 has 14 residues. Between the trimmed V and J ends, which lost 2 bases and 6 bases, there was a span of 9 bases. Germline V gene lookup returns CDR1 SGDLS and CDR2 YYNGEE. The sequence was obtained from a man aged 55 to 70 in good health. Sequencing was done on a sample of blood. The chain employs TRBV9 and TRBJ2-6, with no clear D. The chain's CDR3 is CASSVAGQANVLTF. Written as DNA, the CDR3 is TGTGCCAGCAGCGTGGCCGGGCAGGCCAACGTCCTGACTTTC.